A few counts support the clone carrying this T cell receptor beta chain. Other DNA sequences of this sample code for an identical CDR3. The data stem from a study of Ad26.COV2.S vaccination and SARS-CoV-2 variants. This CDR3 comprises 15 residues. The germline V and J ends were trimmed by 5 bases and 5 bases, with 18 bases remaining between them. Per the germline V gene, CDR1 is MNHEY and CDR2 is SVGEGT. Treatment specified: around 19 received Ad26.COV2.S at low or high dose, single or two shots; about 5 received placebo; per-sample allocation not given. The investigators took samples on day 63 after the first vaccine or placebo injection. TCRdb keeps only in-frame clones here, not all; method: immunoSEQ multiplex PCR. The sample lists about 680,000 clones; around 92% were seen once.

The sample was peripheral blood, taken in a trial of Ad26.COV2.S vaccine versus placebo. V gene TRBV6-2 or TRBV6-3 combines with J gene TRBJ2-5; maybe TRBD2 (7 bases). This clonotype was obtained from a person aged 18-65 years who received the Ad26.COV2.S COVID-19 vaccine or a placebo. The CDR3 here is CASSTPTGGKETQYF. The CDR3, as DNA: TGTGCCAGCAGTACTCCAACGGGGGGCAAGGAGACCCAGTACTTC.